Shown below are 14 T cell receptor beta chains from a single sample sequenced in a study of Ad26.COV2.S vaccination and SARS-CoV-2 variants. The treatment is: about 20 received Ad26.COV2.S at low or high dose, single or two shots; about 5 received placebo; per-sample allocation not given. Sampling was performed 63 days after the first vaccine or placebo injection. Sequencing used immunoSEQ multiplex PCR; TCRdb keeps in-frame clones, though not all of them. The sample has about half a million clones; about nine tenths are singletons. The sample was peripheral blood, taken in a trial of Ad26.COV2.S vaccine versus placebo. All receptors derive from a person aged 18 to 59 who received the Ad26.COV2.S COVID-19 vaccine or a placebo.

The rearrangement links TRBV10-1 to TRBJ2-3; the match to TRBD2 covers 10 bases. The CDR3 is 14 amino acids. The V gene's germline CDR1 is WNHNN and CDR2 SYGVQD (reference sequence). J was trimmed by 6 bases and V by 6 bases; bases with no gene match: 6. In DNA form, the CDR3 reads TGCGCCAGCAGGGGTAGCGGGAGGACCGATACGCAGTATTTT. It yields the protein CASRGSGRTDTQYF.

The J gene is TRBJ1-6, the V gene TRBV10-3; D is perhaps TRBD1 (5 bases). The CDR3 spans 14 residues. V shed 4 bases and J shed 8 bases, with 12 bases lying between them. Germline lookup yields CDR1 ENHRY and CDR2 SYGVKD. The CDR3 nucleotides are TGTGCCATCAGTGGGGGGACTGCCTATTCACCCCTCCACTTT. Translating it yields CAISGGTAYSPLHF.

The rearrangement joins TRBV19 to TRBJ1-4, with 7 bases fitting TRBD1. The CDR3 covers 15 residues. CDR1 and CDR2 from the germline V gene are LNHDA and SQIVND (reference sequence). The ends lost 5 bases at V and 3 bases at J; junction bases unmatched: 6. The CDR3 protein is CASSPGTAANEKLFF. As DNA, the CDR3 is TGTGCCAGTAGTCCGGGGACAGCGGCTAATGAAAAACTGTTTTTT.

The CDR3 nucleotides read TGTGCCAGTAGTAGGGGGGAGGCCACTGAAGCTTTCTTT. Encoded protein: CASSRGEATEAFF. The chain is built from TRBV19 and TRBJ1-1; weak D call: TRBD1 (5 bases). In germline, CDR1 is LNHDA, CDR2 SQIVND (reference sequence). With 4 bases removed from V and 4 bases from J, the gap between germline ends came to 10 bases. This CDR3 has 13 residues. Together with reference TRBV19 and TRBJ1-1, the CDR3 gives the full variable domain: DGGITQSPKYLFRKEGQNVTLSCEQNLNHDAMYWYRQDPGQGLRLIYYSQIVNDFQKGDIAEGYSVSREKKESFPLTVTSAQKNPTAFYLCASSRGEATEAFFGQGTRLTVV.

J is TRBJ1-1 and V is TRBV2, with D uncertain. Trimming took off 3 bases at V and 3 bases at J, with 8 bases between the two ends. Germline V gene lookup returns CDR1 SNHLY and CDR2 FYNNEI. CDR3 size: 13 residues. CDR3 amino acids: CASSEVGDTEAFF. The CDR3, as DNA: TGTGCCAGCAGTGAGGTCGGGGACACTGAAGCTTTCTTT.

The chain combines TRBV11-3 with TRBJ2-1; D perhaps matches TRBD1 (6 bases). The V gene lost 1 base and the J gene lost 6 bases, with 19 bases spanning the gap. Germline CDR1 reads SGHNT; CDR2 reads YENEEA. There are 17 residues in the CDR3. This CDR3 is CASSLGLWGLGGNEQFF. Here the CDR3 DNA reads TGTGCCAGCAGCTTAGGTTTGTGGGGGCTAGGAGGCAATGAGCAGTTCTTC.

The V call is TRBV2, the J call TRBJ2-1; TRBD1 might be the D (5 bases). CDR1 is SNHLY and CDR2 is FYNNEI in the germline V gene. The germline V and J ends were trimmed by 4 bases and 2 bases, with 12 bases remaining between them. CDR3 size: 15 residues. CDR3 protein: CASSAVREPYNEQFF. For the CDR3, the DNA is TGTGCCAGCAGTGCGGTCAGGGAACCCTACAATGAGCAGTTCTTC.

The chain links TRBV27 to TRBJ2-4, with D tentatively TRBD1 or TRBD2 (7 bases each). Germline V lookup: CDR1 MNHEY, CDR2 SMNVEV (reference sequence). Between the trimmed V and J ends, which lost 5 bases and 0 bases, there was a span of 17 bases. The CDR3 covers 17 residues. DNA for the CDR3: TGTGCCAGCAGTGGAAAGCGGGACAGCTTAGCCAAAAACATTCAGTACTTC. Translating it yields CASSGKRDSLAKNIQYF.

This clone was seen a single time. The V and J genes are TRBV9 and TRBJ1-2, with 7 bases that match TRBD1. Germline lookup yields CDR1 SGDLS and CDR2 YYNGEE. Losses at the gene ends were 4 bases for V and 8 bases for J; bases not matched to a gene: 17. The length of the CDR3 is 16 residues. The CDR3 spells CASSPHRRGRLEGYTF. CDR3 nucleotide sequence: TGTGCCAGCAGCCCCCACCGTAGGGGGCGCTTGGAAGGCTACACCTTC.

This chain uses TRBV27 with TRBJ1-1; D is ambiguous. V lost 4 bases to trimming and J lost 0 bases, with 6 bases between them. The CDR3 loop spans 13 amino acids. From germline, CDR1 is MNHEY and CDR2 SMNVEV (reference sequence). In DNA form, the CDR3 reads TGTGCCAGCAGTTCTCCGATGAACACTGAAGCTTTCTTT. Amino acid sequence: CASSSPMNTEAFF.

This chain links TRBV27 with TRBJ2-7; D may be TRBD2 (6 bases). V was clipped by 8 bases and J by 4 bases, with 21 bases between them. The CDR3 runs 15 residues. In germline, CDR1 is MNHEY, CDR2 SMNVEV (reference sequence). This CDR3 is CASSPGGTQSYEQYF. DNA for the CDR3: TGTGCCAGCTCCCCAGGAGGGACCCAGTCATACGAGCAGTACTTC.

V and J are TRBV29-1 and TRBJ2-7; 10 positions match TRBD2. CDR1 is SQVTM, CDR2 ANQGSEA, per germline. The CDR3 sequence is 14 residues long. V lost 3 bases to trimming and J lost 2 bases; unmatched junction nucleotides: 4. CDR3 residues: CSVEGLANTYEQYF. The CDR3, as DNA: TGCAGCGTTGAGGGACTAGCGAACACCTACGAGCAGTACTTC.

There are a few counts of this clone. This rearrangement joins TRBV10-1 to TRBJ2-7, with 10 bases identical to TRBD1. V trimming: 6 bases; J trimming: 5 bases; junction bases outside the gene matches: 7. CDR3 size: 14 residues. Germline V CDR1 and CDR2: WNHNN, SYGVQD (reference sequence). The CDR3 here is CASRAGTGEDEQYF. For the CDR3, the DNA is TGCGCCAGCAGAGCCGGGACAGGGGAGGACGAGCAGTACTTC.

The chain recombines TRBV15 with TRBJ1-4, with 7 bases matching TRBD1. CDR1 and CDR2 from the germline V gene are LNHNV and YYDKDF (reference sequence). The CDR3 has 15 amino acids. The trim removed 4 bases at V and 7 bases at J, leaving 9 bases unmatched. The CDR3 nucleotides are TGTGCCACCAGCACCCGGACAGGTCGGGGTGAAAAACTGTTTTTT. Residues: CATSTRTGRGEKLFF.